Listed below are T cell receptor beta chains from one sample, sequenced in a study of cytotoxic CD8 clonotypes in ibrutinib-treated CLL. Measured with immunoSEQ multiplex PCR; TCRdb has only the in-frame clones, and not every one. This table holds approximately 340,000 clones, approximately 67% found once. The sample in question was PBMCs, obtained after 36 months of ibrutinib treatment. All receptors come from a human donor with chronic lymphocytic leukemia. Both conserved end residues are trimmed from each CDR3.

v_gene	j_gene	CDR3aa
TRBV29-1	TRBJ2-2	SASPQGRRNTGELF
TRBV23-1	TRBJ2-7	ASSQLKGALYEQY
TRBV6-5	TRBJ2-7	ASRRGVRSYEQY
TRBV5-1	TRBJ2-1	ASSSRLAGDEQF
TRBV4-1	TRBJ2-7	ASSGVTTGRNEQY
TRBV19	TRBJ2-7	ATVSGGASEQY
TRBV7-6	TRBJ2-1	ASSPGTNYEQF
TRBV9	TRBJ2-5	ASSVGQSQETQY
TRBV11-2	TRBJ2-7	ASSLGGGGAYEQY
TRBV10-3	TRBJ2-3	AISTGKDTQY
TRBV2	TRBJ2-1	ASRAGGSPRNEQF
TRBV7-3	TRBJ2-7	ASSSAGTPPDKY
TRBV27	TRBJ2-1	ASSLGQRTPYNEQF